A selection of T cell receptor beta chains follows, all from one sample in a study of T cells in Graves' hyperthyroidism and ophthalmopathy. Using its own MiXCR run on the multiplex PCR reads, TCRdb lists one record per CDR3 protein. The sample yields roughly 660,000 distinct CDR3 sequences, 15% to 20% seen once. Sequenced sample: blood. These receptors were obtained from a man aged 50 to 59 with Graves' hyperthyroidism. CDR3s include the opening cysteine and the closing phenylalanine or tryptophan. Each record gives: V gene, clone size, J gene, D gene, CDR3 DNA, CDR3 protein. The D gene is left open where the match is weak. Size values are once, few and many counts, or a class for expanded clones, and some rows have none.

TRBV29-1	.	TRBJ2-1	TRBD1	TGCAGCGTTGATAAGACAGGGGTTGCCAATGAGCAGTTCTTC	CSVDKTGVANEQFF
TRBV19	few	TRBJ1-5	.	TGTGCCAGTAGTATTTTACATAGCAATCAGCCCCAGCATTTT	CASSILHSNQPQHF
TRBV29-1	.	TRBJ1-2	TRBD1	TGCAGCGCCCACAGGGGGGATTCCGATAGGGAACGCTACACCTTC	CSAHRGDSDRERYTF
TRBV2	many	TRBJ2-1	TRBD1	TGTGCCAGCAGTGATCCCCGGACAGGCGTCCCCTACAATGAGCAGTTCTTC	CASSDPRTGVPYNEQFF
TRBV7-9	.	TRBJ2-7	.	TGTGCCAGCAGCCCCCGGGGTATGGGTACCTCCTACGAGCAGTACTTC	CASSPRGMGTSYEQYF
TRBV2	many	TRBJ2-2	.	TGTGCCAGCTTACCGGACGGGAACACCGGGGAGCTGTTTTTT	CASLPDGNTGELFF
TRBV18	few	TRBJ2-3	TRBD2	TGTGCCAGCTCACCGGGACTAGCGAACACAGATACGCAGTATTTT	CASSPGLANTDTQYF
TRBV6-2/TRBV6-3	few	TRBJ1-2	TRBD1	TGTGCCACCTCGACAGGGTTGGGCTACACCTTC	CATSTGLGYTF
TRBV7-3	many	TRBJ2-1	TRBD1	TGTGCCAGCAGCTTGACAGGGGGCAAGGGTGAGCAGTTCTTC	CASSLTGGKGEQFF
TRBV3-1	.	TRBJ1-2	TRBD1	TGTGCCAGCAGCGTTAAGGGACAGGGTTCTGATGGCTACACCTTC	CASSVKGQGSDGYTF
TRBV5-4	few	TRBJ2-3	TRBD2	TGTGCCAGCAGCTCACGGACTAGCGGGACTAGCACAGATACGCAGTATTTT	CASSSRTSGTSTDTQYF
TRBV7-3	.	TRBJ2-3	.	TGTGCCAGCAGCTTAACCCAAACGGTTACGCAGTATTTT	CASSLTQTVTQYF
TRBV2	once	TRBJ2-7	.	TGTGCCAGCAGTGAATATGCCCCTGGGCAGTACTTC	CASSEYAPGQYF
TRBV15	.	TRBJ2-1	.	TGTGCCACCAGCAGAGATCTGGGGGGCGCCTACAATGAGCAGTTCTTC	CATSRDLGGAYNEQFF
TRBV5-8	few	TRBJ2-2	TRBD1	TGTGCCAGCCCAACATCCGAAGTTGGGACAGGGGACACCGGGGAGCTGTTTTTT	CASPTSEVGTGDTGELFF
TRBV9	.	TRBJ2-6	.	TGTGCCAGCAGCTCTAACAGATTCTCTGGGGCCAACGTCCTGACTTTC	CASSSNRFSGANVLTF
TRBV3-1	many	TRBJ1-6	TRBD1	TGTGCCAGCAGCCTGGGACAGGGGGCTGAGTCACCCCTCCACTTT	CASSLGQGAESPLHF
TRBV27	many	TRBJ2-7	TRBD2	TGTGCCAGCAGACTGACTAGCGGTGACTCCTACGAGCAGTACTTC	CASRLTSGDSYEQYF
TRBV15	.	TRBJ2-7	.	TGTGCCACCAGCAGAAGGGACACTACCTACGAGCAGTACTTC	CATSRRDTTYEQYF
TRBV24-1	many	TRBJ2-1	TRBD2	TGTGCCACCAGTGACCATACGGGGGTAGTAGCGGGCGCCGCCTACAATGAGCAGTTCTTC	CATSDHTGVVAGAAYNEQFF
TRBV18	many	TRBJ1-2	.	TGTGCCAGCTCACCGGACAAAAACTATGGCTACACCTTC	CASSPDKNYGYTF
TRBV11-2	many	TRBJ1-1	.	TGTGCCAGCAGCCCCGGGACAACCATGAACACTGAAGCTTTCTTT	CASSPGTTMNTEAFF
TRBV5-5	few	TRBJ2-5	TRBD1	TGTGCCAGCAGTTATTTGACAGGGCAAGAGACCCAGTACTTC	CASSYLTGQETQYF
TRBV28	many	TRBJ2-7	TRBD1	TGTGCCAGCAGTCCTTTACCGGGACAGGGATCCTACGAGCAGTACTTC	CASSPLPGQGSYEQYF
TRBV2	few	TRBJ1-5	.	TGTGCCAGCAGTGCAAGGGGTTTCCATCAGCCCCAGCATTTT	CASSARGFHQPQHF
TRBV3-1	few	TRBJ2-3	TRBD2	TGTGCCAGCAGCCTTTTGGGACTAGCGGGAGCTTATGATACGCAGTATTTT	CASSLLGLAGAYDTQYF
TRBV20-1	.	TRBJ1-5	.	TGCAGTGCTAGTAGACAACTCCAGCCCCAGCATTTT	CSASRQLQPQHF
TRBV18	many	TRBJ2-7	.	TGTGCCAGCAGCCCCGGGGGCTACGAGCAGTACTTC	CASSPGGYEQYF
TRBV28	many	TRBJ2-1	.	TGTGCCAGCAGCCGTCAGCCTTTCTCCTACAATGAGCAGTTCTTC	CASSRQPFSYNEQFF
TRBV14	few	TRBJ1-5	TRBD1	TGTGCCAGCAGCCAGACAGGGGTTAGTCAGCCCCAGCATTTT	CASSQTGVSQPQHF
TRBV4-1	few	TRBJ1-2	.	TGCGCCAGCAGCCAAGGTTCCGGTCACTATGGCTACACCTTC	CASSQGSGHYGYTF
TRBV24-1	.	TRBJ2-2	.	TGTGCCACCAGCCATGAGAGCGGGAACACCGGGGAGCTGTTTTTT	CATSHESGNTGELFF
TRBV7-9	few	TRBJ2-7	.	TGTGCCAGCAGCCACCCCAGGGATCTGGACGAGCAGTACTTC	CASSHPRDLDEQYF
TRBV2	many	TRBJ2-1	TRBD2	TGTGCCAGCAGAGGGGATAGCGGGAGGGCCGGTATTGAGCAGTTCTTC	CASRGDSGRAGIEQFF
TRBV11-2	many	TRBJ2-7	.	TGTGCCAGCAGCTTAACTAGCAACGAGCAGTACTTC	CASSLTSNEQYF
TRBV6-1	.	TRBJ1-1	TRBD1	TGTGCCAGCACCGGCAGGGGGGCTGTTAGGACTGAAGCTTTCTTT	CASTGRGAVRTEAFF
TRBV2	many	TRBJ2-5	.	TGTGCCAGTAATAGGGAGTACTTC	CASNREYF
TRBV27	few	TRBJ2-3	TRBD2	TGTGCCAGCAGTTCCCCGGGACTAGCAGGAGATACGCAGTATTTT	CASSSPGLAGDTQYF
TRBV6-1	.	TRBJ1-5	.	TGTGCCAGCAGTGAAGACAGGGTACATAGCAATCAGCCCCAGCATTTT	CASSEDRVHSNQPQHF
TRBV20-1	.	TRBJ2-1	.	TGCAGTGCTAGAGATAGAAGGAGGGGGCTATACAATGAGCAGTTCTTC	CSARDRRRGLYNEQFF
TRBV18	many	TRBJ2-7	TRBD2	TGTGCCAGCTCACCCCGGCCTAGCGGGAGCTCCTACGAGCAGTACTTC	CASSPRPSGSSYEQYF
TRBV3-1	few	TRBJ1-5	.	TGTGCCAGCAGCCCATTCCAGGTAAATCAGCCCCAGCATTTT	CASSPFQVNQPQHF
TRBV30	.	TRBJ2-6	.	TGTGCCTGGAGTGGGTGGGACAACACTCCCCTCGGGGCCAACGTCCTGACTTTC	CAWSGWDNTPLGANVLTF
TRBV11-2	many	TRBJ2-1	.	TGTGCCAGCAGCTTAGCTAGGGGCCCTCTAAATGAGCAGTTCTTC	CASSLARGPLNEQFF
TRBV20-1	many	TRBJ1-1	.	TGCAGTGCTCCCCGGACGGTAAACACTGAAGCTTTCTTT	CSAPRTVNTEAFF
TRBV27	many	TRBJ1-6	TRBD1	TGTGCCAGCAGTCGAGCCCGGGACAGGTCGATCTATAATTCACCCCTCCACTTT	CASSRARDRSIYNSPLHF
TRBV4-1	few	TRBJ1-2	.	TGCGCCAGCAGCCAAGCCTTTGTGGTTACCTATGGCTACACCTTC	CASSQAFVVTYGYTF
TRBV4-1	.	TRBJ2-7	.	TGCGCCAGCAGCCAAGGGTCCGGGCCCTCCTACGAGCAGTACTTC	CASSQGSGPSYEQYF
TRBV25-1	.	TRBJ2-1	.	TGTGCCAGCAGTGGTGGAAATGAGCAGTTCTTC	CASSGGNEQFF
TRBV19	.	TRBJ2-5	.	TGTGCCAGTAGGGATAGCGGAGCACAAGAGACCCAGTACTTC	CASRDSGAQETQYF
TRBV27	many	TRBJ1-5	.	TGTGCCAGCAGTTTAGCACAGGGAGGTCATCAGCCCCAGCATTTT	CASSLAQGGHQPQHF
TRBV2	many	TRBJ2-5	.	TGTGCCAGCCGGCAGGAGACCCAGTACTTC	CASRQETQYF
TRBV12-3/TRBV12-4	many	TRBJ1-5	.	TGTGCCAGCAGTAGGGCGGGAGGGCCCCAGCATTTT	CASSRAGGPQHF
TRBV9	few	TRBJ2-1	TRBD2	TGTGCCAGCAGCGTAGCGGTGGGAGGGAGGAATGAGCAGTTCTTC	CASSVAVGGRNEQFF